The 27 T cell receptor beta chains below come from one sample, sequenced in a study of tumor-infiltrating lymphocytes in localized non-small cell lung cancer. TCRdb's table, derived via immunoSEQ multiplex PCR, lists solely in-frame clones and lacks some. Of about 13,000 clones listed, 75% to 85% are singletons. Material: lung tumor tissue. The receptor set was obtained from a human donor with non-small cell lung cancer.

This rearrangement joins TRBV7-2 to TRBJ2-5; D not resolved. The CDR3 is made up of 14 amino acids. Trimming left V 5 bases short and J 5 bases short, with 15 bases between. Germline V gene sequence: CDR1 SGHTA, CDR2 FQGNSA. This chain's CDR3 is CASSDRLGRETQYF. Written as DNA, the CDR3 is TGTGCCAGCAGCGACCGATTAGGCCGGGAGACCCAGTACTTC.

The genes are TRBV29-1 and TRBJ1-2; tentatively, D is TRBD1 (5 bases). Trimming removed 3 bases at V and 3 bases at J, with 5 bases between. Per the germline V gene, CDR1 is SQVTM and CDR2 is ANQGSEA. The CDR3 is made up of 11 amino acids. CDR3 sequence: CSVEGDYGYTF. The CDR3 DNA reads TGCAGCGTTGAGGGGGACTATGGCTACACCTTC.

The CDR3 sequence is CASSYPGQGPEQYF. CDR3 nucleotide sequence: TGTGCCAGCAGCTACCCGGGACAGGGGCCCGAGCAGTACTTC. The V gene is TRBV5-4, the J gene TRBJ2-7, with TRBD1 matching 10 bases. This CDR3 comprises 14 residues. Germline CDR1 SGHNT, CDR2 YYREEE (reference sequence). V lost 3 bases to trimming and J lost 6 bases; unmatched junction nucleotides: 6.

The chain joins TRBV5-1 to TRBJ1-2; D call uncertain. The germline V and J ends were trimmed by 0 bases and 0 bases, with 9 bases remaining between them. The CDR3 covers 15 residues. Per the germline V gene, CDR1 is SGHRS and CDR2 is YFSETQ. The CDR3 region is CASSLGPTTNYGYTF. The CDR3 bases are TGCGCCAGCAGCTTGGGCCCAACGACTAACTATGGCTACACCTTC.

The genes are TRBV14 and TRBJ1-3, with unresolved D. The CDR3 totals 20 residues. V was trimmed by 0 bases and J by 0 bases, leaving 21 bases between them. Germline V gene data show CDR1 as SGHDN and CDR2 as FVKESK. The CDR3: CASSQERPWAGRSSGNTIYF. Written as DNA, the CDR3 is TGTGCCAGCAGCCAAGAGCGGCCCTGGGCAGGCCGGAGCTCTGGAAACACCATATATTTT.

The chain links TRBV7-9 to TRBJ1-6; D call uncertain. The CDR3 runs 14 residues. Looked up from germline, CDR1 is SEHNR and CDR2 is FQNEAQ (reference sequence). Trimming took 1 base from V and 4 from J, leaving 5 bases between them. The CDR3 DNA reads TGTGCCAGCAGCTTAGAACAGTATAATTCACCCCTCCACTTT. Protein sequence: CASSLEQYNSPLHF.

V usage is TRBV9 and J usage is TRBJ1-3, with 7 bases fitting TRBD1. This CDR3 has 16 amino acids. Germline assignment: CDR1 SGDLS and CDR2 YYNGEE. V lost 0 bases to trimming and J lost 1 base; unmatched junction nucleotides: 4. The CDR3 region has the DNA TGTGCCAGCAGCGTAGTGGGGACAGTTTCTGGAAACACCATATATTTT. It encodes CASSVVGTVSGNTIYF. The whole variable domain, filled in from reference TRBV9 and TRBJ1-3, reads DSGVTQTPKHLITATGQRVTLRCSPRSGDLSVYWYQQSLDQGLQFLIQYYNGEERAKGNILERFSAQQFPDLHSELNLSSLELGDSALYFCASSVVGTVSGNTIYFGEGSWLTVV.

This clone was picked up one time. V is TRBV15 and J is TRBJ1-2; D is unclear. Trimming cost V 0 bases and J 3 bases, with 14 bases left between them. Germline V gene sequence: CDR1 LNHNV, CDR2 YYDKDF (reference sequence). The CDR3 is 16 amino acids. The CDR3 coding sequence is TGTGCCACCAGCAGAGATAAGATCCTACTTCACTATGGCTACACCTTC. Its protein is CATSRDKILLHYGYTF.

This rearrangement joins TRBV7-2 to TRBJ2-3, with 8 bases matching TRBD1. V trimming: 2 bases; J trimming: 6 bases; junction bases outside the gene matches: 7. The CDR3 has 15 residues. Germline CDR1 is SGHTA and CDR2 is FQGNSA. The CDR3 region has the DNA TGTGCCAGCAGCTTACAGGACAGGGCGGTTGATACGCAGTATTTT. This sequence encodes CASSLQDRAVDTQYF.

The chain couples TRBV28 to TRBJ1-5; possibly TRBD1 for D (6 bases). CDR1 and CDR2 from the germline V gene are MDHEN and SYDVKM. CDR3 length equals 15 residues. Trimming cost V 10 bases and J 0 bases, with 16 bases left between them. This CDR3 is CATELQGYSNQPQHF. CDR3 DNA sequence: TGTGCCACCGAGCTACAGGGTTATAGCAATCAGCCCCAGCATTTT.

This clone is judged medium-sized. The CDR3 sequence: CASSDPTGVNYGYTF. CDR3 DNA sequence: TGCGCCAGCAGTGACCCGACAGGGGTTAACTATGGCTACACCTTC. The chain links TRBV10-1 to TRBJ1-2; 8 positions match TRBD1. V shed 3 bases, J shed 1 base, and the junction held 4 bases outside the gene matches. Germline assignment: CDR1 WNHNN and CDR2 SYGVQD (reference sequence). The CDR3 is made up of 15 amino acids.

The V gene is TRBV2, the J gene TRBJ2-5; weak D call: TRBD2 (7 bases). CDR3 size: 16 residues. V lost 0 bases to trimming and J lost 4 bases, with 15 bases between them. The germline V gene has CDR1 SNHLY and CDR2 FYNNEI. CDR3 sequence (DNA): TGTGCCAGCAGTGAAGCGGGAGGGAAGGGGGGAGAGACCCAGTACTTC. Its translation: CASSEAGGKGGETQYF.

The rearrangement links TRBV11-2 to TRBJ2-7; no clear D gene. CDR1 is SGHAT and CDR2 is FQNNGV in the germline V gene. Trimming took off 0 bases at V and 4 bases at J, with 7 bases between the two ends. This CDR3 comprises 13 residues. CDR3 in DNA: TGTGCCAGCAGCTTAGATGGCAGTTACGAGCAGTACTTC. Translation: CASSLDGSYEQYF.

The chain is built from TRBV29-1 and TRBJ1-1, with D maybe TRBD1 (6 bases). V lost 7 bases, J lost 2 bases, and 17 bases lay in between. The CDR3 is 14 residues long. Germline loops: CDR1 SQVTM, CDR2 ANQGSEA. CDR3 protein: CSAGKQGINTEAFF. The CDR3, as DNA: TGCAGCGCGGGTAAACAGGGAATCAACACTGAAGCTTTCTTT.

V is TRBV13 and J is TRBJ2-1; the match to TRBD1 covers 7 bases. The V gene's germline CDR1 is PRHDT and CDR2 FYEKMQ (reference sequence). V gave up 0 bases and J gave up 5 bases; unmatched junction bases: 7. The CDR3 covers 16 residues. CDR3 DNA: TGTGCCAGCAGCTTAGGCATAGGGGGCTTTAACAATGAGCAGTTCTTC. It translates to CASSLGIGGFNNEQFF.

V is TRBV20-1 and J is TRBJ2-7, with D possibly being TRBD1 (6 bases). Trimming cost V 6 bases and J 6 bases, with 12 bases left between them. CDR3 length: 11 residues. CDR1 and CDR2 from the germline V gene are DFQATT and SNEGSKA (reference sequence). The CDR3 region is CSATPGVEQYF. DNA of the CDR3: TGCAGTGCGACCCCAGGGGTCGAGCAGTACTTC.

The chain combines TRBV20-1 with TRBJ2-7; tentatively, D is TRBD1 (6 bases). This CDR3 comprises 11 residues. Germline V gives CDR1 DFQATT, CDR2 SNEGSKA (reference sequence). Trimming took off 5 bases at V and 6 bases at J, with 11 bases between the two ends. The CDR3 nucleotides are TGCAGTGCTGGTCGAGGGGGCGAGCAGTACTTC. Amino acid sequence: CSAGRGGEQYF.

This chain's CDR3 is CASSTGTASYNEQFF. The CDR3 DNA reads as TGTGCCAGCAGCACTGGGACTGCCTCCTACAATGAGCAGTTCTTC. The chain combines TRBV9 with TRBJ2-1; a possible D gene is TRBD2 (6 bases). The CDR3 totals 15 residues. V lost 4 bases, J lost 0 bases, and 11 bases lay in between. Germline CDR1 is SGDLS and CDR2 is YYNGEE.

The chain has TRBV18 and TRBJ2-7, with a weak D call TRBD1 (6 bases). From germline, CDR1 is KGHSH and CDR2 LQKENI. This CDR3 spans 13 amino acids. Trimming removed 11 bases from V and 0 bases from J, with 14 bases in between. CDR3 sequence: CASQGLSSYEQYF. The CDR3 coding sequence is TGTGCCTCCCAGGGGTTATCCTCCTACGAGCAGTACTTC.

This clone was counted only a few times. This sequence joins TRBV6-4 and TRBJ1-1; D possibly corresponds to TRBD1 (5 bases). The CDR3 has 15 residues. Germline values: CDR1 MRHNA, CDR2 SNTAGT. Trimming cost V 8 bases and J 1 base, with 17 bases left between them. CDR3 DNA sequence: TGTGCCAGCTACCATTCCGGGACGGCGAACACTGAAGCTTTCTTT. The encoded protein is CASYHSGTANTEAFF.

The V call is TRBV5-6, the J call TRBJ2-1; 9 bases are shared with TRBD2. The J segment lost 2 bases and the V segment lost 1 base, leaving 4 bases of the junction unmatched. Germline V CDR1 and CDR2: SGHDT, YYEEEE. There are 16 residues in the CDR3. The CDR3 DNA reads TGTGCCAGCAGCTTGACGGGCGGGAGGGCCTACAATGAGCAGTTCTTC. This gives the protein CASSLTGGRAYNEQFF.

The chain is built from TRBV5-6 and TRBJ1-2; 8 nucleotides line up with TRBD1. The CDR3 runs to 15 residues. Trimming at V came to 2 bases and at J to 4 bases, leaving 7 bases not matched to a gene. CDR1 and CDR2 (germline): SGHDT, YYEEEE. The CDR3: CASSFSTGVIYGYTF. The CDR3 DNA is TGTGCCAGCAGCTTCTCGACAGGGGTGATCTATGGCTACACCTTC.

The rearrangement links TRBV7-2 to TRBJ2-6; D perhaps matches TRBD2 (5 bases). V was cut by 1 base and J by 4 bases, with 8 bases left in between. Germline V lookup: CDR1 SGHTA, CDR2 FQGNSA. This CDR3 comprises 15 residues. CDR3 sequence (DNA): TGTGCCAGCAGCTTAGACGGAGGAGGGGCCAACGTCCTGACTTTC. Translation: CASSLDGGGANVLTF.

V gene TRBV28 combines with J gene TRBJ1-2; TRBD1 might be the D (5 bases). The V end was cut by 0 bases, the J end by 4 bases, with 9 bases between. Germline CDR1 is MDHEN and CDR2 is SYDVKM. The length of the CDR3 is 14 residues. CDR3: CASSLWQGSYGYTF. The CDR3, as DNA: TGTGCCAGCAGTTTATGGCAGGGTTCCTATGGCTACACCTTC.

The V and J genes are TRBV4-1 and TRBJ1-2; 9 nucleotides agree with TRBD1. The CDR3 consists of 15 residues. Germline CDR1 and CDR2: MGHRA and YSYEKL. V dropped 0 bases and J dropped 8; count of bases not matched to a gene: 7. DNA of the CDR3: TGCGCCAGCAGCCAAGACCTACAGGGGGCGCGAGGCTACACCTTC. Amino acid sequence: CASSQDLQGARGYTF.

This clone showed up just a few times. This chain connects TRBV7-2 to TRBJ2-6, with TRBD2 identical over 10 bases. Germline V gives CDR1 SGHTA, CDR2 FQGNSA. The J segment lost 0 bases and the V segment lost 1 base, leaving 3 bases of the junction unmatched. CDR3 length equals 18 residues. CDR3 region: CASSLVAGGFSGANVLTF. For the CDR3, the DNA is TGTGCCAGCAGCTTAGTAGCGGGAGGCTTCTCTGGGGCCAACGTCCTGACTTTC. The whole variable domain, filled in from reference TRBV7-2 and TRBJ2-6, reads GAGVSQSPSNKVTEKGKDVELRCDPISGHTALYWYRQSLGQGLEFLIYFQGNSAPDKSGLPSDRFSAERTGGSVSTLTIQRTQQEDSAVYLCASSLVAGGFSGANVLTFGAGSRLTVL.

The genes are TRBV2 and TRBJ1-2; TRBD1 agrees at 10 bases. Germline CDR1 SNHLY, CDR2 FYNNEI. V lost 6 bases to trimming and J lost 6 bases; unmatched junction nucleotides: 10. The CDR3 contains 15 residues. CDR3 DNA: TGTGCCAGCAGCCCTAGGGACAGGGGATTTGATGGCTACACCTTC. Translated: CASSPRDRGFDGYTF.